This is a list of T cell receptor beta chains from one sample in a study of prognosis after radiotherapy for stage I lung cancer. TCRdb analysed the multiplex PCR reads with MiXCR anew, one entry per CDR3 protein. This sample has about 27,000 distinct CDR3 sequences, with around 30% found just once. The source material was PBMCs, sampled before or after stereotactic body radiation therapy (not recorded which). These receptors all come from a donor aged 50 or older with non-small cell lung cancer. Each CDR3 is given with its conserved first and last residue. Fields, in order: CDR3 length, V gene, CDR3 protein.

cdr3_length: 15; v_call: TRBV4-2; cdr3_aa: CASSRDDRTNSPLHF
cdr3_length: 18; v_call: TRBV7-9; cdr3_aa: CASSPGQEGRVKKETQYF
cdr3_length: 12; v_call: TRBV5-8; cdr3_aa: CASSIGTGGYTF
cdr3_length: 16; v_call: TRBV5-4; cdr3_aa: CASSSGRTSRVGEQYF
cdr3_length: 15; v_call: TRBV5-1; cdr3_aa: CASSWLPSGHNEQFF
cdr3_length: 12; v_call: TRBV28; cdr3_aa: CASSSPSKGYTF
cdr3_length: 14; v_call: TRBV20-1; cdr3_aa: CSARDTGGPETQYF
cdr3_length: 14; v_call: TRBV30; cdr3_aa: CAWSVLGTVYEQYF
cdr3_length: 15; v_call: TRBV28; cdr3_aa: CASSSLWGENTEAFF
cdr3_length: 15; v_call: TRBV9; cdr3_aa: CASSVASGGADEQFF
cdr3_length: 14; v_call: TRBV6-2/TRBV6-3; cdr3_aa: CVSSNRPPDWPQHF